The clone carrying this T cell receptor (beta chain) was seen at least ten times. Its antigen is undetermined. This entry is derived from a study of T-cell memory formation after mild COVID-19. Study in general: Largely donor-specific sequence clusters came from two donors. The study, taken as a whole, reports: SARS-CoV-2 specificity was not confirmed for second-wave clones peaking on day 37. Prior to infection, memory already included some responding clones, suggesting cross-reactive memory joined.

TCR alpha and TCR beta cDNA libraries carrying sample barcodes and UMIs were produced by 5'RACE using constant-segment primers. A single record per CDR3 protein comes from TCRdb applying MiXCR to the 5' RACE reads. The sample has 270,000 or so distinct CDR3 sequences; over 15% are singletons. Germline lookup yields CDR1 KGHDR and CDR2 SFDVKD. V lost 7 bases to trimming and J lost 0 bases; unmatched junction nucleotides: 7. The CDR3 covers 15 residues. The sequence came from a man younger than 35 who had mild COVID-19 (a few samples of this study predate the infection). Cell type and time point are not known. This chain joins TRBV24-1 and TRBJ2-5, with 7 bases that match TRBD2. The sequencing input was PBMCs or a T cell subset sorted from them (not recorded which). The CDR3 bases are TGTGCCACCAGCGCCCTTCTAGCGGACCAAGAGACCCAGTACTTC. It encodes CATSALLADQETQYF.